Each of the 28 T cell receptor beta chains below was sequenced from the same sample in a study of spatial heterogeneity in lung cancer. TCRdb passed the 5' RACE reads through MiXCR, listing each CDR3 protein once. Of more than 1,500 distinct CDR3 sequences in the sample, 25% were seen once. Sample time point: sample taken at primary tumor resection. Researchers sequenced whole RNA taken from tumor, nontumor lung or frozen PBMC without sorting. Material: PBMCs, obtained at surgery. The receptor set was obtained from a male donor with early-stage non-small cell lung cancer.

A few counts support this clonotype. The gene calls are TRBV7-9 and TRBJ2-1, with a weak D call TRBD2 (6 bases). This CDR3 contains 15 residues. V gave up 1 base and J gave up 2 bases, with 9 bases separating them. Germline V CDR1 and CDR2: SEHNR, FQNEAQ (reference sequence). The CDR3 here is CASSLVGGAYNEQFF. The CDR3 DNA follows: TGTGCCAGCAGCTTAGTGGGCGGGGCCTACAATGAGCAGTTCTTC.

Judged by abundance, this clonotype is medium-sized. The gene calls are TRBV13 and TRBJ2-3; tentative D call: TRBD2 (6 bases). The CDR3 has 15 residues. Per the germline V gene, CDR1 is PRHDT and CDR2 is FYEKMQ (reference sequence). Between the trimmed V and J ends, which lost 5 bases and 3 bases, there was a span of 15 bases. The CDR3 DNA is TGTGCCAGCAGCGCACGGGAGTTGGGGACAGATACGCAGTATTTT. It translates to CASSARELGTDTQYF.

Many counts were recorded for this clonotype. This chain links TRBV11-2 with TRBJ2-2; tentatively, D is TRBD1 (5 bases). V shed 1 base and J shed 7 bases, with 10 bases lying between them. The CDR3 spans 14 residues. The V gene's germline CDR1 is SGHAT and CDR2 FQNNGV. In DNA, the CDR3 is TGTGCCAGCAGCTTAGGACCAGGGTACGGGGAGCTGTTTTTT. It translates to CASSLGPGYGELFF.

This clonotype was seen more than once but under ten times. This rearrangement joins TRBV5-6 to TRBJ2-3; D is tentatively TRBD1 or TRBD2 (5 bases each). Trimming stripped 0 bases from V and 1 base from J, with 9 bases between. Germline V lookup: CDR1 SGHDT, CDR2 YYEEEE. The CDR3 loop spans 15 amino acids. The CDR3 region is CASSLEVGGTDTQYF. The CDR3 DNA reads TGTGCCAGCAGCTTGGAAGTGGGGGGCACAGATACGCAGTATTTT.

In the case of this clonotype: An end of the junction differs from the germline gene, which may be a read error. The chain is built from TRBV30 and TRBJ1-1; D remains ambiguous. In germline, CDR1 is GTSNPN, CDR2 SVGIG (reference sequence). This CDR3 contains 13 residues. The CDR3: CAWRDGLNTEAFF. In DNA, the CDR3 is TGTGCATGGAGGGATGGCCTTAACACTGAAGCTTTCTTT.

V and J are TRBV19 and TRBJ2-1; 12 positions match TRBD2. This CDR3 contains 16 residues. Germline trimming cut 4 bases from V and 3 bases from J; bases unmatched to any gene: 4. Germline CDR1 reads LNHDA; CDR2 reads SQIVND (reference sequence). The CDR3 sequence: CASSTWTSGIYNEQFF. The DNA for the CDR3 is TGTGCCAGTAGTACCTGGACTAGCGGGATCTACAATGAGCAGTTCTTC.

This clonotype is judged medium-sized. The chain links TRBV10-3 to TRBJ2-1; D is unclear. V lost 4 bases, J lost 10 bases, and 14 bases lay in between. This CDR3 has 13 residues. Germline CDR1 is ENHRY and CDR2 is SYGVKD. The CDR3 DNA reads TGTGCCATCAGTGGACCCCCGTCGGACGAGCAGTTCTTC. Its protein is CAISGPPSDEQFF.

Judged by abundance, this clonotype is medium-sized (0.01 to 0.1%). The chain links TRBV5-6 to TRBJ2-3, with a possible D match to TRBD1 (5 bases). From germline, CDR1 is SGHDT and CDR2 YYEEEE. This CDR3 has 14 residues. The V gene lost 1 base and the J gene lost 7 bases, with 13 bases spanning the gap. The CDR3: CASSLRWADNTQYF. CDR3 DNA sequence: TGTGCCAGCAGCTTGAGATGGGCGGACAATACGCAGTATTTT.

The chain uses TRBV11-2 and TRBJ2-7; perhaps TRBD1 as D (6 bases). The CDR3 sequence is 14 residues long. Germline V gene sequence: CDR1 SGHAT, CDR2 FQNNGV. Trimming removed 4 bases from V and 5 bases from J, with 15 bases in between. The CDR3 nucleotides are TGTGCCAGCAGCTGGGGGCAGGGACGAGACGAGCAGTACTTC. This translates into CASSWGQGRDEQYF.

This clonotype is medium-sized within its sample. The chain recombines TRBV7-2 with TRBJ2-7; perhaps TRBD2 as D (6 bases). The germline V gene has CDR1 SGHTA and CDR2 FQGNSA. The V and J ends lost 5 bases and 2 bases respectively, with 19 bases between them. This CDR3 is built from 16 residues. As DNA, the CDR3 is TGTGCCAGCAGCCTAGAGGGTAGCGGTAGAACCTACGAGCAGTACTTC. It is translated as CASSLEGSGRTYEQYF.

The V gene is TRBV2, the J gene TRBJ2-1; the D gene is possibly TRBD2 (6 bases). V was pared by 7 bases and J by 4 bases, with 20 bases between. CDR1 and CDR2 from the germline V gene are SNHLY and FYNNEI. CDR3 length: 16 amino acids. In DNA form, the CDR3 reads TGTGCCAGCATGGCGGGGCTTACCCGAGAGTACAATGAGCAGTTCTTC. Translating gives CASMAGLTREYNEQFF. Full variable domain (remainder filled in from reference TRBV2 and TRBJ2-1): EPEVTQTPSHQVTQMGQEVILRCVPISNHLYFYWYRQILGQKVEFLVSFYNNEISEKSEIFDDQFSVERPDGSNFTLKIRSTKLEDSAMYFCASMAGLTREYNEQFFGPGTRLTVL.

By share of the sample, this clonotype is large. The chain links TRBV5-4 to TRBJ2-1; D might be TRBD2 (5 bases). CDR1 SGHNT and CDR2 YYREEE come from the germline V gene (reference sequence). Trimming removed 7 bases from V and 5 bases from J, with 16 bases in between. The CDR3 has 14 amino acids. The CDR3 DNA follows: TGTGCCAGCCGCCCGGAGGCGGCGGACAATGAGCAGTTCTTC. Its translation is CASRPEAADNEQFF.

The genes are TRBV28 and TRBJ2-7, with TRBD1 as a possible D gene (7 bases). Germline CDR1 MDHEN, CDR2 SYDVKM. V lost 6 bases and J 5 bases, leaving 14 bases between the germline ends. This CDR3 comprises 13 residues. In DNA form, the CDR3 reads TGTGCCAGCAGACAACCAGGGGGGCACGAGCAGTACTTC. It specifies CASRQPGGHEQYF.

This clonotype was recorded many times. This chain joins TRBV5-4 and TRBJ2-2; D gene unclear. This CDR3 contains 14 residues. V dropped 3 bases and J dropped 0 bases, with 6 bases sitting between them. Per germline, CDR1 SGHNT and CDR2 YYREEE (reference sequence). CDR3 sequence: CASSSDPNTGELFF. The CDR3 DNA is TGTGCCAGCAGCTCGGACCCGAACACCGGGGAGCTGTTTTTT.

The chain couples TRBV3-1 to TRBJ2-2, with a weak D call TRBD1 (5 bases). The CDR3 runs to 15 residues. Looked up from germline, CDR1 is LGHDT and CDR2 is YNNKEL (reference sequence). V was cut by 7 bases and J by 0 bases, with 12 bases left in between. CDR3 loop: CASIQGRTNTGELFF. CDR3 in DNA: TGTGCCAGCATCCAGGGCCGAACGAACACCGGGGAGCTGTTTTTT.

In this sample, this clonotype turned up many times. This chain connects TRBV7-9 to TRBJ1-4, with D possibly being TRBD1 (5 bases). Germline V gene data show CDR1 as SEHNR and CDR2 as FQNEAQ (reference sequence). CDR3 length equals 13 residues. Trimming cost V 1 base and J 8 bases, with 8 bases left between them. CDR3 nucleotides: TGTGCCAGCAGCTTAGGACAGTGGGAAAAACTGTTTTTT. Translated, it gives CASSLGQWEKLFF.

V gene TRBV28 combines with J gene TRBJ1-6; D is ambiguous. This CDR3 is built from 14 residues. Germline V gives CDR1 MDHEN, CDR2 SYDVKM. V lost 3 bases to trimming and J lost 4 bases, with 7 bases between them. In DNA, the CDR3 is TGTGCCAGCAGTTTGGGCGATTATAATTCACCCCTCCACTTT. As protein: CASSLGDYNSPLHF.

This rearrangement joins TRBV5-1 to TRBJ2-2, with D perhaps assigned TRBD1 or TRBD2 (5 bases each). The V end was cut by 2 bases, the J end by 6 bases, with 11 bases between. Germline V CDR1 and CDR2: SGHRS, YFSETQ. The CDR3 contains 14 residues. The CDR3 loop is CASSFTGLPGELFF. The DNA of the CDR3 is TGCGCCAGCAGCTTTACGGGGCTCCCCGGGGAGCTGTTTTTT.

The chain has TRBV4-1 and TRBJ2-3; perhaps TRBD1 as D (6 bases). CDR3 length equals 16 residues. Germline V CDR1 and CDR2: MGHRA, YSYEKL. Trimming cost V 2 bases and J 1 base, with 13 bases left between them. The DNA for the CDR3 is TGCGCCAGCAGCCAAAAGACAGGCCCGCGCACAGATACGCAGTATTTT. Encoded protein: CASSQKTGPRTDTQYF.

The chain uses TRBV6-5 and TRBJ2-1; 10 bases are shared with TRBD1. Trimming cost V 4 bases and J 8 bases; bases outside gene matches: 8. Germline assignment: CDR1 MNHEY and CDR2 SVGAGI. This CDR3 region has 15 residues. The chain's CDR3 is CASSSRDRGRYEQFF. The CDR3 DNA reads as TGTGCCAGCAGTTCCCGGGACAGGGGACGGTATGAGCAGTTCTTC.

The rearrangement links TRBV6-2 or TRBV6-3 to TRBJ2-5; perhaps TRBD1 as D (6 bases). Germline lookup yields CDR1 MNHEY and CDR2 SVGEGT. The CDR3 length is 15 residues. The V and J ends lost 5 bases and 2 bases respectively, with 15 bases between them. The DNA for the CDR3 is TGTGCCAGCAGTCCACCGGGACACCCACAAGAGACCCAGTACTTC. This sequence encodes CASSPPGHPQETQYF.

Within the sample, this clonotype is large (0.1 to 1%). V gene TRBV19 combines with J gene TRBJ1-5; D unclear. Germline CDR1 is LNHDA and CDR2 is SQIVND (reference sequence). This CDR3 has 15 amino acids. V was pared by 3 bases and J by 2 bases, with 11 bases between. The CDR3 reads CASSIGYRGNQPQHF. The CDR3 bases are TGTGCCAGTAGTATCGGATACCGGGGCAATCAGCCCCAGCATTTT. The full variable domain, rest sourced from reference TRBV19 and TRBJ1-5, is DGGITQSPKYLFRKEGQNVTLSCEQNLNHDAMYWYRQDPGQGLRLIYYSQIVNDFQKGDIAEGYSVSREKKESFPLTVTSAQKNPTAFYLCASSIGYRGNQPQHFGDGTRLSIL.

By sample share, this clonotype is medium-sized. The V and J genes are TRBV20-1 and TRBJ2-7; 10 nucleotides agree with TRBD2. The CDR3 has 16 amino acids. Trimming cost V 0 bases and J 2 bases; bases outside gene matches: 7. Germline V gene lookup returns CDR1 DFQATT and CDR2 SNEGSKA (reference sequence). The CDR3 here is CSARDLASGRAYEQYF. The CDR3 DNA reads TGCAGTGCTAGAGATCTGGCTAGCGGGAGAGCCTACGAGCAGTACTTC.

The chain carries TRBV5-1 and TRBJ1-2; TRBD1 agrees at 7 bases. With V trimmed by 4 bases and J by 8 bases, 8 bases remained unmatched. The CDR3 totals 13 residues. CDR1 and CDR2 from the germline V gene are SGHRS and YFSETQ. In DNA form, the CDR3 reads TGCGCCAGCAGCCCCCCACAGGGACAGGGCTACACCTTC. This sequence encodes CASSPPQGQGYTF.

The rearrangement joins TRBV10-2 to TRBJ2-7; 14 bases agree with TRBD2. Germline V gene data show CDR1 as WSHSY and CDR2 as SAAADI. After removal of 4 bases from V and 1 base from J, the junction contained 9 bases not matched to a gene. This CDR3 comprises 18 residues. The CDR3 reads CASSAGLAGVLESYEQYF. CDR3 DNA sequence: TGCGCCAGCAGTGCGGGACTAGCGGGAGTCTTGGAGTCCTACGAGCAGTACTTC.

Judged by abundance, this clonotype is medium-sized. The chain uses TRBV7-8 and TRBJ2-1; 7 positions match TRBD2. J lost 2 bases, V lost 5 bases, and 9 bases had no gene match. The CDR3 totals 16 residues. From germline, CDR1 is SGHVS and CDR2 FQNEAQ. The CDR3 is CASSTGGDYTYNEQFF. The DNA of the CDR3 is TGTGCCAGCAGCACCGGTGGGGACTATACCTACAATGAGCAGTTCTTC.

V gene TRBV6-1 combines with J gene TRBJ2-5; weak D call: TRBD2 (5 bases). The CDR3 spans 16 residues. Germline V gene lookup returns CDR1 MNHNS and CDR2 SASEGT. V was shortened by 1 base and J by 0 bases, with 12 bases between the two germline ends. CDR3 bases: TGTGCCAGCAGTGAAGAGGGAGCGGAGAACCAAGAGACCCAGTACTTC. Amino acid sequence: CASSEEGAENQETQYF.

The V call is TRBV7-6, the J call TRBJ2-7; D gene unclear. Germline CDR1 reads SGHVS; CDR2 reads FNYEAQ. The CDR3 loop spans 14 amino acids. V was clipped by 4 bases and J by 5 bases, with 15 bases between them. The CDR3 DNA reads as TGTGCCAGCAGCTCCCGCTCCAACGGTGACGAGCAGTACTTC. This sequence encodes CASSSRSNGDEQYF.